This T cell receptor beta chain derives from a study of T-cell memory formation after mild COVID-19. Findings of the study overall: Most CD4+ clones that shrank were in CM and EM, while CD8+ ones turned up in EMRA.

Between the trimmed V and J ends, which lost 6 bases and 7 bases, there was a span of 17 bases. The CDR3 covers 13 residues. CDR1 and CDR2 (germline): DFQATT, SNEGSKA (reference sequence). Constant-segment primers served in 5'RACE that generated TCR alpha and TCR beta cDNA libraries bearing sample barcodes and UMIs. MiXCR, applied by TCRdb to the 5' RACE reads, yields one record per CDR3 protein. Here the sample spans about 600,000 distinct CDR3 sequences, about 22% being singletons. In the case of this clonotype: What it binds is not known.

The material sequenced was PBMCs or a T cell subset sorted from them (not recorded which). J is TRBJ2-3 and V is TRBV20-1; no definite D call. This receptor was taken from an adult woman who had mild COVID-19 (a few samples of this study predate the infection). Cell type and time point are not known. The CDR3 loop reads CSAIVFSSYTQYF. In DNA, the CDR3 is TGCAGTGCCATCGTCTTCTCCAGTTATACGCAGTATTTT.